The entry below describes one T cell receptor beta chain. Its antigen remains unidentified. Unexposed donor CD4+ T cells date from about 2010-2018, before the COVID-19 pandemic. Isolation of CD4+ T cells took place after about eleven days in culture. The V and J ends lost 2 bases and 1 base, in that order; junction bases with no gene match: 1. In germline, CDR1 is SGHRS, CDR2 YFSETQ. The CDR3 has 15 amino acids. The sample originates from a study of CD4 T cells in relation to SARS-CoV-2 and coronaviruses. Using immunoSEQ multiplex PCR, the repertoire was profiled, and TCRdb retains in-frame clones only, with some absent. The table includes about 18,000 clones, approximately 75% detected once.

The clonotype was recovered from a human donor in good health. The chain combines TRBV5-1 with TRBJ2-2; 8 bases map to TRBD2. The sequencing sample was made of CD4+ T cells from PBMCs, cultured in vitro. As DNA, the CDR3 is TGCGCCAGCAGCTTTGCGGGGGGGAACACCGGGGAGCTGTTTTTT. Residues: CASSFAGGNTGELFF.